A single sample is the source of the 30 T cell receptor beta chains below, sequenced in a study of long-term antiretroviral therapy in people with HIV. Runs used v3.0 of the immunoSEQ assay and were done at survey level. TCRdb keeps only in-frame clones here, not all; method: immunoSEQ multiplex PCR. The sample lists about 24,000 clones; 75% to 90% were seen once. The specimen was unsorted PBMCs, collected 5.9 years after starting antiretroviral therapy. The receptors originated from a man aged 25-40 years with HIV.

The table lists this clone with a few counts. The rearrangement joins TRBV5-4 to TRBJ1-5; a weak D match, TRBD1 (5 bases). Looked up from germline, CDR1 is SGHNT and CDR2 is YYREEE (reference sequence). V was trimmed by 3 bases and J by 12 bases, leaving 28 bases between them. CDR3 size: 17 residues. The CDR3 is CASSSPEPDRPFRYQHF. CDR3 nucleotides: TGTGCCAGCAGCTCCCCGGAACCTGACAGACCCTTCCGTTACCAGCATTTT.

The chain employs TRBV6-1 and TRBJ2-1; 14 bases are shared with TRBD2. Trimming removed 6 bases from V and 8 bases from J; junction bases left unmatched: 6. CDR1 is MNHNS, CDR2 SASEGT, per germline. This CDR3 region has 15 residues. The CDR3 loop is CASRAGTSGSDEQFF. The CDR3 DNA follows: TGTGCCAGCAGAGCCGGGACTAGCGGGAGCGATGAGCAGTTCTTC.

The V call is TRBV5-1, the J call TRBJ1-3; D may be TRBD1 (5 bases). CDR1 is SGHRS and CDR2 is YFSETQ in the germline V gene. Trimming removed 5 bases from V and 0 bases from J, with 12 bases in between. The CDR3 totals 15 residues. The CDR3 DNA follows: TGCGCCAGCAGGACCTCAGGGAGCTCTGGAAACACCATATATTTT. This encodes CASRTSGSSGNTIYF.

This chain links TRBV10-3 with TRBJ2-5; D not resolved. Per the germline V gene, CDR1 is ENHRY and CDR2 is SYGVKD. The CDR3 sequence is 12 residues long. Deletions cut 6 bases from V and 1 base from J, with 6 bases between. DNA of the CDR3: TGTGCCATCAGCGGATCCCAAGAGACCCAGTACTTC. Protein product: CAISGSQETQYF.

The chain couples TRBV11-2 to TRBJ2-1, with 7 bases aligning to TRBD1. The CDR3 totals 16 residues. Per the germline V gene, CDR1 is SGHAT and CDR2 is FQNNGV. J lost 8 bases, V lost 1 base, and 11 bases had no gene match. The CDR3 coding sequence is TGTGCCAGCAGCTTAGTCGGAAAGACAGGGCCCCATGAGCAGTTCTTC. Protein sequence: CASSLVGKTGPHEQFF.

In its sample, this clone was seen a few times. The rearrangement links TRBV4-2 to TRBJ2-7, with TRBD2 matching 10 bases. Germline loops: CDR1 LGHNA, CDR2 YNFKEQ. The CDR3 extends over 15 amino acids. V lost 1 base to trimming and J lost 0 bases; unmatched junction nucleotides: 0. This chain's CDR3 is CASSQGLAGSYEQYF. The CDR3 DNA reads TGTGCCAGCAGCCAAGGACTAGCGGGCTCCTACGAGCAGTACTTC.

This clone occurred once. V and J are TRBV7-9 and TRBJ2-6; 7 bases align to TRBD1. This CDR3 comprises 19 residues. The V gene end was trimmed by 1 base and the J gene end by 0 bases; junction bases not matched to a gene: 9. Germline CDR1 SEHNR, CDR2 FQNEAQ (reference sequence). In nucleotides, the CDR3 is TGTGCCAGCAGCTTAGTTTGGTCGACAGGGTACTCTGGGGCCAACGTCCTGACTTTC. Protein: CASSLVWSTGYSGANVLTF.

This chain uses TRBV19 with TRBJ2-2; D might be TRBD1 or TRBD2, each matching 5 bases. V was shortened by 3 bases and J by 7 bases, with 15 bases between the two germline ends. Germline CDR1 reads LNHDA; CDR2 reads SQIVND (reference sequence). CDR3 length: 15 residues. This CDR3 is CASSMTGRPDGELFF. The CDR3 DNA follows: TGTGCCAGTAGTATGACGGGACGCCCCGACGGGGAGCTGTTTTTT.

This chain links TRBV5-4 with TRBJ2-2, with 8 bases identical to TRBD1. Germline V CDR1 and CDR2: SGHNT, YYREEE (reference sequence). The CDR3 is 16 residues long. V gave up 0 bases and J gave up 7 bases; unmatched junction bases: 8. The CDR3 loop is CASSLEDRDPNGELFF. CDR3 bases: TGTGCCAGCAGCTTGGAGGACAGGGATCCTAACGGGGAGCTGTTTTTT.

This chain joins TRBV29-1 and TRBJ1-1; D not resolved. Trimming removed 4 bases at V and 4 bases at J, with 16 bases between. CDR3 length: 14 amino acids. The germline V gene has CDR1 SQVTM and CDR2 ANQGSEA. CDR3 in DNA: TGCAGCGTTGCTTGGCCCACGCTTGGCACTGAAGCTTTCTTT. This translates into CSVAWPTLGTEAFF.

V is TRBV10-3 and J is TRBJ2-1; D call uncertain. Germline V gene sequence: CDR1 ENHRY, CDR2 SYGVKD. The length of the CDR3 is 14 residues. The V end lost 7 bases, the J end lost 0 bases, and 10 bases lay between the germline ends. DNA of the CDR3: TGTGCCATCATGGAGTCGCTCTCCTACAATGAGCAGTTCTTC. It yields the protein CAIMESLSYNEQFF.

This clone was observed a few times. The CDR3 region has the DNA TGTGCCAGCAGATCCGGGACAGCCAATTCACCCCTCCACTTT. It encodes CASRSGTANSPLHF. V is TRBV6-5 and J is TRBJ1-6, with 7 bases that match TRBD1. Germline V gene data show CDR1 as MNHEY and CDR2 as SVGAGI. V was pared by 6 bases and J by 7 bases, with 6 bases of the junction left unmatched. The CDR3 covers 14 residues.

V usage is TRBV6-6 and J usage is TRBJ2-7, with D unresolved. There are 12 residues in the CDR3. Germline values: CDR1 MNHNY, CDR2 SVGAGI (reference sequence). The ends were cut back, 5 bases at V and 0 bases at J, with 5 bases in the middle. The CDR3 reads CASSQLSYEQYF. CDR3 DNA sequence: TGTGCCAGCAGTCAGCTCTCCTACGAGCAGTACTTC.

V is TRBV4-3 and J is TRBJ1-1; tentatively, D is TRBD1 (6 bases). This CDR3 contains 15 residues. CDR1 is LGHNA, CDR2 YSLEER, per germline. V shed 4 bases and J shed 1 base, with 13 bases lying between them. In DNA form, the CDR3 reads TGCGCCAGCAGCCCCATCGGGGGCGAGAACACTGAAGCTTTCTTT. The encoded protein is CASSPIGGENTEAFF.

The rearrangement links TRBV5-4 to TRBJ1-1, with D unresolved. V lost 0 bases and J lost 6, with 6 bases in between. This CDR3 contains 12 residues. The V gene's germline CDR1 is SGHNT and CDR2 YYREEE (reference sequence). CDR3 residues: CASSLDQAEAFF. The CDR3 DNA reads TGTGCCAGCAGCTTGGATCAGGCTGAAGCTTTCTTT.

This chain connects TRBV7-2 to TRBJ2-4; 10 bases line up with TRBD1. The germline V gene has CDR1 SGHTA and CDR2 FQGNSA. The length of the CDR3 is 14 residues. The trim removed 1 base at V and 8 bases at J, leaving 2 bases unmatched. The CDR3 reads CASSLGGQGHIQYF. The CDR3 DNA sequence: TGTGCCAGCAGCTTAGGGGGACAGGGGCACATTCAGTACTTC.

The chain recombines TRBV5-4 with TRBJ2-5; a possible D gene is TRBD2 (5 bases). CDR1 SGHNT and CDR2 YYREEE come from the germline V gene (reference sequence). CDR3 size: 14 residues. V was shortened by 0 bases and J by 7 bases, with 13 bases between the two germline ends. The CDR3 DNA reads as TGTGCCAGCAGCTTGGCCGAAATCCGGGGGACCCAGTACTTC. Translated, it gives CASSLAEIRGTQYF.

This chain connects TRBV5-1 to TRBJ2-1, with 9 positions matching TRBD2. V lost 6 bases to trimming and J lost 3 bases; unmatched junction nucleotides: 10. The CDR3 sequence is 16 residues long. The germline V gene encodes CDR1 SGHRS and CDR2 YFSETQ. In nucleotides, the CDR3 is TGCGCCAGCATCCCCGGAGCGGGAGGAGACTACAATGAGCAGTTCTTC. Translating gives CASIPGAGGDYNEQFF.

The chain has TRBV19 and TRBJ2-2, with TRBD2 matching over 11 bases. Germline V gene lookup returns CDR1 LNHDA and CDR2 SQIVND (reference sequence). This CDR3 has 16 amino acids. V trimming: 5 bases; J trimming: 8 bases; junction bases outside the gene matches: 10. The CDR3 here is CASSWGGTSGMGELFF. The CDR3 region has the DNA TGTGCCAGTAGTTGGGGGGGGACTAGCGGTATGGGGGAGCTGTTTTTT.

This chain links TRBV2 with TRBJ1-3; D unresolved. CDR1 is SNHLY, CDR2 FYNNEI, per germline. V was cut by 1 base and J by 4 bases, with 14 bases left in between. The CDR3 consists of 16 residues. In nucleotides, the CDR3 is TGTGCCAGCAGTGAAGACGGCAGGCCAGCCGGAAACACCATATATTTT. It translates to CASSEDGRPAGNTIYF. Based on the CDR3 plus reference TRBV2 and TRBJ1-3, the full variable domain is EPEVTQTPSHQVTQMGQEVILRCVPISNHLYFYWYRQILGQKVEFLVSFYNNEISEKSEIFDDQFSVERPDGSNFTLKIRSTKLEDSAMYFCASSEDGRPAGNTIYFGEGSWLTVV.

The genes are TRBV2 and TRBJ1-3, with D uncertain. The V end was cut by 2 bases, the J end by 0 bases, with 5 bases between. Germline V gene sequence: CDR1 SNHLY, CDR2 FYNNEI. This CDR3 has 14 amino acids. The CDR3: CASSESGSGNTIYF. CDR3 nucleotide sequence: TGTGCCAGCAGTGAATCAGGCTCTGGAAACACCATATATTTT.

The chain joins TRBV5-4 to TRBJ2-3; no definite D call. CDR1 and CDR2 (germline): SGHNT, YYREEE (reference sequence). V lost 4 bases to trimming and J lost 4 bases, with 10 bases between them. There are 13 residues in the CDR3. CDR3 bases: TGTGCCAGCAGCCCCGACGCCGCAGATACGCAGTATTTT. As protein: CASSPDAADTQYF.

This clone came up once. V gene TRBV4-3 combines with J gene TRBJ2-3; D gene uncertain. The germline V gene has CDR1 LGHNA and CDR2 YSLEER. V lost 1 base and J lost 2, with 10 bases in between. The CDR3 sequence is 15 residues long. CDR3 amino acids: CASSQVWSFTDTQYF. The CDR3 coding sequence is TGCGCCAGCAGCCAAGTCTGGTCGTTCACAGATACGCAGTATTTT.

This clone was seen a few times. This same CDR3 is encoded by further DNA sequences in the sample. The rearrangement joins TRBV28 to TRBJ2-1, with D possibly being TRBD2 (6 bases). Germline loops: CDR1 MDHEN, CDR2 SYDVKM. Deletions cut 3 bases from V and 4 bases from J, with 10 bases between. The CDR3 loop spans 14 amino acids. This CDR3 is CASSFSGGYNEQFF. The CDR3, as DNA: TGTGCCAGCAGTTTTTCTGGGGGGTACAATGAGCAGTTCTTC.

In its sample, this clone was seen once. Relative to the germline gene, one junction end is altered; a read error may explain this. This chain links TRBV7-8 with TRBJ1-1, with D maybe TRBD1 (5 bases). This CDR3 has 13 amino acids. Germline CDR1 and CDR2: SGHVS and FQNEAQ. The CDR3 reads CASSLSGDLRLLF. CDR3 sequence (DNA): TGTGCCAGCAGCTTAAGTGGGGACCTGAGGCTTCTGTTT.

The rearrangement joins TRBV9 to TRBJ2-3, with 9 positions matching TRBD2. The V gene end was trimmed by 5 bases and the J gene end by 4 bases; junction bases not matched to a gene: 5. The V gene's germline CDR1 is SGDLS and CDR2 YYNGEE. The CDR3 spans 14 residues. CDR3 residues: CASSGTSNADTQYF. The CDR3 region has the DNA TGTGCCAGCAGTGGGACTAGCAACGCAGATACGCAGTATTTT.

This clone came up once. The chain uses TRBV6-6 and TRBJ2-1; 8 bases align to TRBD2. Trimming removed 6 bases from V and 7 bases from J; junction bases left unmatched: 8. This CDR3 region has 14 residues. Germline V gene sequence: CDR1 MNHNY, CDR2 SVGAGI (reference sequence). The CDR3 DNA sequence: TGTGCCAGCAGGCCGGGACTAGGCCAGAATGAGCAGTTCTTC. Translating it yields CASRPGLGQNEQFF.

This rearrangement joins TRBV5-4 to TRBJ2-1; D gene ambiguous. The CDR3 contains 13 residues. Between the trimmed V and J ends, which lost 1 base and 2 bases, there was a span of 4 bases. CDR1 and CDR2 (germline): SGHNT, YYREEE (reference sequence). CDR3 protein: CASSLLAYNEQFF. CDR3 coding DNA: TGTGCCAGCAGCTTGCTAGCCTACAATGAGCAGTTCTTC.

The chain carries TRBV11-2 and TRBJ2-7; D could derive from TRBD1 or TRBD2 (5 bases each). The germline V gene has CDR1 SGHAT and CDR2 FQNNGV. The V and J ends lost 1 base and 6 bases respectively, with 13 bases between them. The CDR3 extends over 14 amino acids. Here the CDR3 DNA reads TGTGCCAGCAGCTTAGTCGGGGCTTCTGTCGAGCAGTACTTC. Its translation: CASSLVGASVEQYF.

The chain links TRBV11-2 to TRBJ2-7, with a tentative D call TRBD1 (5 bases). In germline, CDR1 is SGHAT, CDR2 FQNNGV. The CDR3 runs 16 residues. Between the trimmed V and J ends, which lost 1 base and 2 bases, there was a span of 15 bases. The CDR3 region is CASSLVAGAGTYEQYF. The CDR3 nucleotides are TGTGCCAGCAGCTTAGTCGCCGGTGCAGGGACCTACGAGCAGTACTTC.